The source of this T cell receptor (beta chain) is a study of CD8 T cells in ankylosing spondylitis. Study-wide points: Past research had described some motif variants in reactive arthritis synovial fluid and blood. Ankylosing spondylitis blood seemed to carry a telltale TCR beta motif made of several highly homologous variants.

Quantitative molecular-barcoded 5'-RACE generated the TCR beta libraries. TCRdb analysed the 5' RACE reads with MiXCR anew, one entry per CDR3 protein. The sample carries 700,000 or so distinct CDR3 sequences, roughly 20% recorded once. Details on this clonotype: The antigen is undetermined.

The CDR3 is 14 residues long. Deletions cut 4 bases from V and 1 base from J, with 13 bases between. From germline, CDR1 is SQVTM and CDR2 ANQGSEA. The sequence was collected from a male donor with ankylosing spondylitis. The sequencing sample was made of blood, either unsorted or a sorted T cell fraction (not recorded which). The chain couples TRBV29-1 to TRBJ1-1; D may be TRBD1 (6 bases). CDR3: CSVVGGEWNTEAFF. The CDR3 DNA sequence: TGCAGCGTTGTAGGGGGGGAGTGGAACACTGAAGCTTTCTTT.